The source of this T cell receptor (beta chain) is a study of Graves' ophthalmopathy and Graves' hyperthyroidism. CDR1 and CDR2 from the germline V gene are SGHTA and FQGNSA. V lost 5 bases and J lost 6; bases outside the gene matches: 11. CDR3 length equals 15 residues. This clonotype appeared a few times. From RNA, the CDR3 regions of TCR beta chains were amplified and sequenced. Second-round multiplex PCR came after first-round RT-PCR with HTBI primers. Using its own MiXCR run on the multiplex PCR reads, TCRdb lists one record per CDR3 protein. In the table there are hundreds of thousands of distinct CDR3 sequences, roughly 21% of which are singletons.

The sequencing sample was made of peripheral blood. The receptor was isolated from a woman between 45 and 65 years old with Graves' ophthalmopathy. The J gene is TRBJ2-7, the V gene TRBV7-2; 9 nucleotides line up with TRBD2. CDR3: CASSNRAGGVREQYF. The DNA for the CDR3 is TGTGCCAGCAGCAACAGAGCGGGGGGTGTCCGCGAGCAGTACTTC. Variable domain in full (rest from reference TRBV7-2 and TRBJ2-7): GAGVSQSPSNKVTEKGKDVELRCDPISGHTALYWYRQSLGQGLEFLIYFQGNSAPDKSGLPSDRFSAERTGGSVSTLTIQRTQQEDSAVYLCASSNRAGGVREQYFGPGTRLTVT.